This TCR beta chain emerged from a study of T-cell reconstitution after alpha-beta-depleted transplantation in children (dated by TCRdb to the mid-2010s). About the study as a whole: The study quantitatively tracked T-cell immune reconstitution after TCRalphabeta/CD19-depleted allogeneic hematopoietic cell transplantation in children using TCR repertoire profiling.

The library was made by PCR. Sequenced on an Illumina HiSeq 2500. Molecular barcoding was employed in the preparation of TCR libraries, with unique molecular identifiers being used to normalize TCRbeta repertoire quantification. TCRdb reprocessed the public reads (quality trimming at Q25 with fastp, clone calling with MiXCR) and kept in-frame beta chains. A single entry per CDR3 protein holds the most common genes and DNA from its merged rows. The sample includes some 830,000 distinct CDR3 sequences, with about 16% observed a single time. The ten top clones hold roughly 5% of the sample. Study-wide findings and limitations: About two months after transplant, the apparently early recovery of alphabetaT-cell counts reportedly depended on just several hundred clones that had expanded rapidly and came from non-depleted graft cells. In some patients, the high TCRbeta diversity seen at day 60 was put down to recipient T cells and intrathymic progenitors that had survived conditioning. Hyperexpanded clone frequencies declined over subsequent months; after one year, T-cell counts and TCRbeta diversity were mostly attributed to newly produced T cells.

Remarks on this clonotype: Its specific antigen is unknown. A much larger clone differs from this one at a single base, so this may be a read error.

Taken from the germline V gene, the CDR1 and CDR2 loops are MNHNS and SASEGT. The CDR3, from cysteine to phenylalanine, totals 15 residues. Only the CDR3 portion is preserved as DNA: 45 bases, with reading frame beginning at the first base. Per the publication, the treatment or condition label means: allogeneic hematopoietic cell transplantation with graft depleted of TCRalphabeta T cells and CD19 B cells. The children who served as transplant recipients had been given grafts of TCRalphabeta/CD19-depleted allogeneic hematopoietic cells. The rearrangement combines TRBV6-1 with TRBJ1-2; TRBD1 is a weak D gene call, 5 bases matching. Sequenced here: PBMCs, mostly from graft donor cells, sampled 360 days after TCRalphabeta/CD19-depleted stem cell transplant. This TCR came from a male patient younger than 18 who had a stem cell transplant for acute lymphoblastic leukemia, so the T cells may come from the graft donor. The CDR3 region has the sequence CASRPTATHIYGYIF. Here is the DNA: TGTGCCAGCAGGCCGACAGCGACCCACATCTATGGCTACATCTTC.